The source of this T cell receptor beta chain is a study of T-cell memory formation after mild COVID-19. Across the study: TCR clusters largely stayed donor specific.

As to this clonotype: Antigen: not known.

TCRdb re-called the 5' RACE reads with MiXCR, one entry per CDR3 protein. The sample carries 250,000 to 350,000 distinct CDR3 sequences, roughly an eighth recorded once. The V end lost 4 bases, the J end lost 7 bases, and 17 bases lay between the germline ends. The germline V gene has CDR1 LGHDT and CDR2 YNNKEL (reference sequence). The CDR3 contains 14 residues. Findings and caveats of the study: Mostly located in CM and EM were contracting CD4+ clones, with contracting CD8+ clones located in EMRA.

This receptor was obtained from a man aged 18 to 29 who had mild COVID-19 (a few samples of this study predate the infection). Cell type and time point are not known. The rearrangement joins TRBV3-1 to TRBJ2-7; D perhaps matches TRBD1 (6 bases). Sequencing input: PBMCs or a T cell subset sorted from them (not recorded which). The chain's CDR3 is CASSPAGQFEEQYF. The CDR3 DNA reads TGTGCCAGCAGCCCAGCAGGACAGTTTGAGGAGCAGTACTTC.